The 12 T cell receptor beta chains below come from one sample, sequenced in a study of blood T cell repertoires in COVID-19. Data came from immunoSEQ multiplex PCR; TCRdb stores just in-frame clones and leaves some out. The sample lists about 130,000 clones; roughly 90% were seen once. Sequencing input: peripheral blood. All receptors derive from a man between 50 and 59 years old with COVID-19, enrolled during active disease.

The chain couples TRBV12-3 or TRBV12-4 to TRBJ1-2; D might be TRBD1 (5 bases). Trimming took 8 bases from V and 4 from J, leaving 11 bases between them. CDR3 length: 12 residues. CDR3 residues: CASEGASYGYTF. The CDR3 DNA follows: TGTGCCAGCGAAGGGGCGAGCTATGGCTACACCTTC.

V and J are TRBV11-2 and TRBJ1-2, with D perhaps matching TRBD1 (6 bases). The CDR3 has 14 residues. Germline CDR1 reads SGHAT; CDR2 reads FQNNGV. V was clipped by 0 bases and J by 7 bases, with 12 bases between them. CDR3 sequence: CASSLDRGGSGYTF. The CDR3 nucleotides are TGTGCCAGCAGCTTAGATAGGGGGGGATCTGGCTACACCTTC. The full variable domain, in which reference TRBV11-2 and TRBJ1-2 provide the parts outside the CDR3, is EAGVAQSPRYKIIEKRQSVAFWCNPISGHATLYWYQQILGQGPKLLIQFQNNGVVDDSQLPKDRFSAERLKGVDSTLKIQPAKLEDSAVYLCASSLDRGGSGYTFGSGTRLTVV.

This clone occurred once. The CDR3 here is CASSPGLAGARTGELFF. For the CDR3, the DNA is TGTGCCAGCTCACCCGGACTAGCGGGAGCACGAACCGGGGAGCTGTTTTTT. V is TRBV18 and J is TRBJ2-2; 13 bases agree with TRBD2. The V gene end was trimmed by 3 bases and the J gene end by 5 bases; junction bases not matched to a gene: 6. Germline values: CDR1 KGHSH, CDR2 LQKENI. This CDR3 is 17 amino acids long.

This CDR3 is CASSPRTGPGNTIYF. The CDR3 DNA reads as TGTGCCAGCAGCCCCCGGACAGGGCCTGGAAACACCATATATTTT. The V call is TRBV5-5, the J call TRBJ1-3; TRBD1 aligns across 8 bases. The length of the CDR3 is 15 residues. Germline V CDR1 and CDR2: SGHKS, YYEKEE (reference sequence). The J segment lost 2 bases and the V segment lost 4 bases, leaving 5 bases of the junction unmatched.

The chain couples TRBV28 to TRBJ1-2; D is undetermined. With 7 bases removed from V and 0 bases from J, the gap between germline ends came to 6 bases. The length of the CDR3 is 12 residues. CDR1 and CDR2 from the germline V gene are MDHEN and SYDVKM. The CDR3, as DNA: TGTGCCAGCACCCAGGCTAACTATGGCTACACCTTC. Translation: CASTQANYGYTF.

The rearrangement links TRBV6-2 or TRBV6-3 to TRBJ1-5, with 7 bases identical to TRBD1. V gave up 2 bases and J gave up 5 bases; unmatched junction bases: 0. CDR1 MNHEY and CDR2 SVGEGT come from the germline V gene. The CDR3 extends over 13 amino acids. CDR3 coding DNA: TGTGCCAGCAGTTACACAGGGGATCAGCCCCAGCATTTT. Its translation: CASSYTGDQPQHF.

The chain carries TRBV10-1 and TRBJ2-7; D is perhaps TRBD2 (5 bases). Trimming shortened V by 3 bases and J by 5 bases, and 14 bases separated the two germline ends. Germline V CDR1 and CDR2: WNHNN, SYGVQD (reference sequence). The CDR3 sequence is 14 residues long. CDR3 amino acids: CASSEERVRDEQYV. The DNA of the CDR3 is TGCGCCAGCAGTGAAGAACGAGTGCGGGACGAGCAGTACGTC.

The J gene is TRBJ2-7, the V gene TRBV2; 9 nucleotides line up with TRBD2. The germline gives CDR1 SNHLY, CDR2 FYNNEI. V gave up 1 base and J gave up 3 bases; unmatched junction bases: 4. CDR3 size: 15 residues. CDR3 sequence reads: CASSEEIAGDYEQYF. DNA for the CDR3: TGTGCCAGCAGTGAAGAAATAGCGGGAGACTACGAGCAGTACTTC.

The rearrangement uses TRBV2 and TRBJ2-2; D is possibly TRBD2 (6 bases). The CDR3 has 12 residues. Trimming took 6 bases from V and 6 from J, leaving 8 bases between them. Germline CDR1 is SNHLY and CDR2 is FYNNEI. In DNA, the CDR3 is TGTGCCAGCAGGGGGGGTTCCGGGGAGCTGTTTTTT. Its protein product is CASRGGSGELFF.

The sample holds a few counts of this clone. This chain joins TRBV2 and TRBJ1-2; a weak D match, TRBD1 (6 bases). CDR3 size: 15 residues. V lost 2 bases and J lost 3, with 13 bases in between. CDR1 and CDR2 (germline): SNHLY, FYNNEI. CDR3: CASSESAGQYYGYTF. Written as DNA, the CDR3 is TGTGCCAGCAGTGAATCGGCAGGACAGTACTATGGCTACACCTTC.

The chain employs TRBV11-2 and TRBJ1-3, with 9 bases fitting TRBD1. The CDR3 has 13 amino acids. The J segment lost 1 base and the V segment lost 11 bases, leaving 3 bases of the junction unmatched. Germline CDR1 reads SGHAT; CDR2 reads FQNNGV. The CDR3 nucleotides are TGTGCCGGGGGACAGGGATCTGGAAACACCATATATTTT. Translation: CAGGQGSGNTIYF.

The chain carries TRBV5-4 and TRBJ2-1; D is possibly TRBD2 (5 bases). The ends were cut back, 2 bases at V and 8 bases at J, with 20 bases in the middle. This CDR3 has 16 residues. The germline V gene has CDR1 SGHNT and CDR2 YYREEE (reference sequence). As DNA, the CDR3 is TGTGCCAGCAGCTTAAATCAAGTAGCGAGTATCGATGAGCAGTTCTTC. Its translation is CASSLNQVASIDEQFF.